A single sample gave rise to the 28 T cell receptor beta chains below, sequenced in a study of OX40 agonist ivuxolimab in advanced cancers. Profiled with immunoSEQ multiplex PCR; TCRdb holds only in-frame clones, not every one. The data contain about 150,000 clones, approximately 94% of them singletons. Sequenced material: CD4+ or CD8+ T cells sorted from blood, taken in a trial of the OX40 agonist ivuxolimab. These receptor sequences come from an adult with an advanced solid tumor such as melanoma, head and neck, liver or kidney cancer.

The V and J genes are TRBV28 and TRBJ2-7; 7 bases fit TRBD2. The V segment lost 7 bases and the J segment 2 bases; nucleotides outside the gene matches: 17. The CDR3 has 17 amino acids. CDR1 is MDHEN and CDR2 is SYDVKM in the germline V gene. DNA for the CDR3: TGTGCCAGCACCTCCCAGGATCAGCGGGGTGGACCCTACGAGCAGTACTTC. Translating it yields CASTSQDQRGGPYEQYF. Together with reference TRBV28 and TRBJ2-7, the CDR3 gives the full variable domain: DVKVTQSSRYLVKRTGEKVFLECVQDMDHENMFWYRQDPGLGLRLIYFSYDVKMKEKGDIPEGYSVSREKKERFSLILESASTNQTSMYLCASTSQDQRGGPYEQYFGPGTRLTVT.

The chain's CDR3 is CASTSPAGGNYGYTF. The CDR3 nucleotides read TGTGCCAGCACCTCCCCGGCGGGGGGCAACTATGGCTACACCTTC. This sequence joins TRBV28 and TRBJ1-2; a weak D match, TRBD1 (6 bases). This CDR3 contains 15 residues. CDR1 is MDHEN, CDR2 SYDVKM, per germline. V was pared by 7 bases and J by 2 bases, with 17 bases between.

The V call is TRBV5-1, the J call TRBJ2-1; D might be TRBD2 (6 bases). The V end was cut by 1 base, the J end by 0 bases, with 11 bases between. CDR1 is SGHRS, CDR2 YFSETQ, per germline. CDR3 length: 16 residues. This chain's CDR3 is CASSLLGGSSYNEQFF. The CDR3, as DNA: TGCGCCAGCAGCTTGTTGGGGGGAAGCTCCTACAATGAGCAGTTCTTC.

This chain links TRBV27 with TRBJ1-2, with 8 bases identical to TRBD1. V dropped 4 bases and J dropped 3; count of bases not matched to a gene: 22. Germline CDR1 and CDR2: MNHEY and SMNVEV (reference sequence). The length of the CDR3 is 20 residues. CDR3 in amino acids: CASSSSGLRDRPRAHYGYTF. As DNA, the CDR3 is TGTGCCAGCAGTTCCAGCGGACTCCGGGACAGGCCCCGAGCGCACTATGGCTACACCTTC.

CDR3 DNA sequence: TGTGCCAGCAGCTTAGAGCTGGGGGGGTTCTACGAGCAGTACTTC. It yields the protein CASSLELGGFYEQYF. J is TRBJ2-7 and V is TRBV7-8; 7 bases align to TRBD2. V was pared by 1 base and J by 3 bases, with 6 bases of the junction left unmatched. Germline V CDR1 and CDR2: SGHVS, FQNEAQ. The CDR3 runs to 15 residues.

The CDR3 spells CASSYPSTGADGYTF. CDR3 coding DNA: TGTGCCAGCAGTTACCCATCGACAGGGGCGGACGGCTACACCTTC. The chain is built from TRBV6-6 and TRBJ1-2; TRBD1 agrees at 8 bases. V gave up 2 bases and J gave up 8 bases; unmatched junction bases: 10. Germline V CDR1 and CDR2: MNHNY, SVGAGI (reference sequence). The CDR3 contains 15 residues.

This sequence joins TRBV19 and TRBJ2-3; 7 bases are a match to TRBD2. CDR1 is LNHDA and CDR2 is SQIVND in the germline V gene (reference sequence). The V gene end was trimmed by 2 bases and the J gene end by 5 bases; junction bases not matched to a gene: 7. There are 15 residues in the CDR3. CDR3 amino acids: CASSISSGVGDTQYF. CDR3 bases: TGTGCCAGTAGTATATCGAGCGGGGTAGGAGATACGCAGTATTTT.

This rearrangement joins TRBV6-5 to TRBJ1-5; weak D call: TRBD1 (5 bases). The germline V and J ends were trimmed by 5 bases and 4 bases, with 9 bases remaining between them. The CDR3 contains 13 residues. In germline, CDR1 is MNHEY, CDR2 SVGAGI. DNA for the CDR3: TGTGCCAGCAGTCCAGGGAGGAATCAGCCCCAGCATTTT. Its protein is CASSPGRNQPQHF.

V and J are TRBV11-2 and TRBJ2-1; D gene unclear. The ends were cut back, 2 bases at V and 10 bases at J, with 15 bases in the middle. Looked up from germline, CDR1 is SGHAT and CDR2 is FQNNGV. The CDR3 covers 14 residues. The CDR3 sequence: CASSLNPLGPEQFF. The CDR3 DNA reads TGTGCCAGCAGCTTAAATCCCCTGGGCCCAGAGCAGTTCTTC.

This rearrangement joins TRBV5-8 to TRBJ1-2; 7 bases agree with TRBD1. There are 14 residues in the CDR3. CDR1 and CDR2 from the germline V gene are SGHTS and YDEGEE. The ends lost 0 bases at V and 7 bases at J; junction bases unmatched: 6. CDR3 in DNA: TGTGCCAGCAGCTTGGACAGGGGTATTGGTGGCTACACCTTC. Its translation is CASSLDRGIGGYTF.

This sequence joins TRBV2 and TRBJ2-3, with 8 bases that match TRBD2. The CDR3 runs 14 residues. J gave up 0 bases and V 10 bases, and 6 bases lay outside the gene matches. Looked up from germline, CDR1 is SNHLY and CDR2 is FYNNEI. The CDR3 DNA is TGTGCCAAATCCCGGGGGGGGAGCACAGATACGCAGTATTTT. It is translated as CAKSRGGSTDTQYF.

The J gene is TRBJ1-2, the V gene TRBV28; no definite D call. Germline V gives CDR1 MDHEN, CDR2 SYDVKM. Trimming cost V 5 bases and J 1 base, with 8 bases left between them. The CDR3 totals 13 residues. CDR3 in amino acids: CASSINVNYGYTF. The CDR3 nucleotides are TGTGCCAGCAGTATTAACGTTAACTATGGCTACACCTTC.

The chain joins TRBV28 to TRBJ1-2; no definite D call. CDR1 MDHEN and CDR2 SYDVKM come from the germline V gene. There are 15 residues in the CDR3. V gave up 3 bases and J gave up 5 bases, with 16 bases separating them. For the CDR3, the DNA is TGTGCCAGCAGTTTCATAGGTCCGAGACGGTATGGCTACACCTTC. As protein: CASSFIGPRRYGYTF.

The CDR3, as DNA: TGTGCCATCAGTGATCGGGAGGGACTCAGTGGCTACACCTTC. Encoded protein: CAISDREGLSGYTF. The V gene is TRBV10-3, the J gene TRBJ1-2; tentatively, D is TRBD1 (5 bases). Per germline, CDR1 ENHRY and CDR2 SYGVKD. The CDR3 sequence is 14 residues long. Trimming shortened V by 3 bases and J by 7 bases, and 15 bases separated the two germline ends.

This chain connects TRBV6-5 to TRBJ1-2; D remains unclear. Germline V gene sequence: CDR1 MNHEY, CDR2 SVGAGI. V dropped 6 bases and J dropped 6 bases, with 11 bases sitting between them. The CDR3 totals 12 residues. The DNA of the CDR3 is TGTGCCAGCAGGGAGCCCGGAGATGGCTACACCTTC. This sequence encodes CASREPGDGYTF.

About this clone: Relative to the germline gene, one junction end is altered; a read error may explain this. The chain joins TRBV7-7 to TRBJ2-1, with D possibly TRBD2 on 6 matching bases. The CDR3 contains 13 residues. Germline CDR1 SSHAT, CDR2 FNYEAQ (reference sequence). The CDR3 DNA is TGTGCCAGCAGTTTAGGGGAGGTTAATGAGCAGTTCTTC. This sequence encodes CASSLGEVNEQFF. The whole variable domain, remainder taken from reference TRBV7-7 and TRBJ2-1, is GAGVSQSPRYKVTKRGQDVTLRCDPISSHATLYWYQQALGQGPEFLTYFNYEAQPDKSGLPSDRFSAERPEGSISTLTIQRTEQRDSAMYRCASSLGEVNEQFFGPGTRLTVL.

This sequence joins TRBV4-3 and TRBJ2-3; weak D call: TRBD2 (7 bases). Germline V lookup: CDR1 LGHNA, CDR2 YSLEER. Trimming left V 1 base short and J 1 base short, with 18 bases between. There are 18 residues in the CDR3. CDR3 DNA: TGCGCCAGCAGCCAAGGAGTTGCGACGGGGGGCCGCACAGATACGCAGTATTTT. Its translation: CASSQGVATGGRTDTQYF.

V is TRBV25-1 and J is TRBJ2-1, with D perhaps assigned TRBD1 or TRBD2 (5 bases each). Per germline, CDR1 MGHDK and CDR2 SYGVNS. V gave up 10 bases and J gave up 7 bases, with 17 bases separating them. The CDR3 is 13 residues long. DNA for the CDR3: TGTGCCACCACCGAGGGGTTATTAAATGAGCAGTTCTTC. The encoded protein is CATTEGLLNEQFF. Supplemented by reference TRBV25-1 and TRBJ2-1, the full variable domain reads EADIYQTPRYLVIGTGKKITLECSQTMGHDKMYWYQQDPGMELHLIHYSYGVNSTEKGDLSSESTVSRIRTEHFPLTLESARPSHTSQYLCATTEGLLNEQFFGPGTRLTVL.

The J gene is TRBJ2-3, the V gene TRBV5-1; 12 nucleotides line up with TRBD2. In germline, CDR1 is SGHRS, CDR2 YFSETQ. The CDR3 sequence is 20 residues long. The ends lost 7 bases at V and 2 bases at J; junction bases unmatched: 20. This CDR3 is CASARRLTLAGGRVTDTQYF. CDR3 sequence (DNA): TGCGCCAGCGCTCGCCGCCTCACACTAGCGGGGGGCCGAGTCACAGATACGCAGTATTTT.

V gene TRBV28 combines with J gene TRBJ1-5; D ambiguous. Germline V gene data show CDR1 as MDHEN and CDR2 as SYDVKM. V lost 3 bases, J lost 2 bases, and 8 bases lay in between. This CDR3 spans 14 amino acids. CDR3 in DNA: TGTGCCAGCAGTTTCCTGCGAGGCAATCAGCCCCAGCATTTT. Translation gives CASSFLRGNQPQHF. Full variable domain (rest looked up from reference TRBV28 and TRBJ1-5): DVKVTQSSRYLVKRTGEKVFLECVQDMDHENMFWYRQDPGLGLRLIYFSYDVKMKEKGDIPEGYSVSREKKERFSLILESASTNQTSMYLCASSFLRGNQPQHFGDGTRLSIL.

The chain carries TRBV19 and TRBJ1-1; D possibly corresponds to TRBD1 (5 bases). CDR1 and CDR2 from the germline V gene are LNHDA and SQIVND (reference sequence). This CDR3 is 13 amino acids long. The V and J ends lost 7 bases and 6 bases respectively, with 15 bases between them. The CDR3 is CASMPGRVAEAFF. The CDR3 bases are TGTGCCAGTATGCCAGGCAGGGTCGCTGAAGCTTTCTTT.

With regard to this clone: This sample includes further DNA sequences coding for the same CDR3. The gene calls are TRBV18 and TRBJ1-5; TRBD1 aligns across 9 bases. This CDR3 spans 15 amino acids. The J segment lost 4 bases and the V segment lost 3 bases, leaving 4 bases of the junction unmatched. CDR1 and CDR2 (germline): KGHSH, LQKENI. This CDR3 reads CASSPGGQGNQPQHF. DNA of the CDR3: TGTGCCAGCTCACCTGGGGGACAGGGAAATCAGCCCCAGCATTTT. Looking up the rest from reference TRBV18 and TRBJ1-5 gives the full variable domain: NAGVMQNPRHLVRRRGQEARLRCSPMKGHSHVYWYRQLPEEGLKFMVYLQKENIIDESGMPKERFSAEFPKEGPSILRIQQVVRGDSAAYFCASSPGGQGNQPQHFGDGTRLSIL.

This clone was observed once. Other DNA sequences in the sample encode the same CDR3. This chain joins TRBV15 and TRBJ2-7; D is unclear. The CDR3 runs to 13 residues. The germline V and J ends were trimmed by 0 bases and 1 base, with 4 bases remaining between them. Germline V lookup: CDR1 LNHNV, CDR2 YYDKDF (reference sequence). In DNA, the CDR3 is TGTGCCACCAGCAGAGATGGATCCTACGAGCAGTACTTC. This gives the protein CATSRDGSYEQYF.

This chain joins TRBV18 and TRBJ2-1; the match to TRBD2 covers 7 bases. CDR1 is KGHSH and CDR2 is LQKENI in the germline V gene. V lost 4 bases, J lost 8 bases, and 5 bases stayed unmatched. The CDR3 covers 13 residues. CDR3 sequence reads: CASSLTSAYEQFF. CDR3 bases: TGTGCCAGCTCACTTACTAGCGCGTATGAGCAGTTCTTC.

This chain uses TRBV28 with TRBJ2-7, with 9 bases aligning to TRBD1. The J segment lost 2 bases and the V segment lost 7 bases, leaving 12 bases of the junction unmatched. The CDR3 extends over 16 amino acids. CDR1 MDHEN and CDR2 SYDVKM come from the germline V gene. CDR3 in amino acids: CASTRPPGQGAYEQYF. CDR3 coding DNA: TGTGCCAGCACCAGACCTCCGGGACAGGGAGCCTACGAGCAGTACTTC.

The chain recombines TRBV6-5 with TRBJ2-7; D may be TRBD1 (6 bases). CDR3 length: 15 residues. In germline, CDR1 is MNHEY, CDR2 SVGAGI. With 6 bases removed from V and 3 bases from J, the gap between germline ends came to 18 bases. DNA for the CDR3: TGTGCCAGCAGCAGGGGACGGGCGCGACTCTACGAGCAGTACTTC. Its translation is CASSRGRARLYEQYF.

The genes are TRBV5-1 and TRBJ2-7, with 8 nucleotides matching TRBD1. CDR1 and CDR2 (germline): SGHRS, YFSETQ. V trimming: 2 bases; J trimming: 3 bases; junction bases outside the gene matches: 1. The CDR3 extends over 13 amino acids. In nucleotides, the CDR3 is TGCGCCAGCAGCTTACAGGGGGACTACGAGCAGTACTTC. Translation: CASSLQGDYEQYF.

V is TRBV5-6 and J is TRBJ2-3; D not certain. Germline-derived CDR1 and CDR2 are SGHDT and YYEEEE. This CDR3 is 14 amino acids long. Between the trimmed V and J ends, which lost 2 bases and 2 bases, there was a span of 9 bases. CDR3 DNA sequence: TGTGCCAGCAGCTTCGGAACGGTCACAGATACGCAGTATTTT. As protein: CASSFGTVTDTQYF. The complete variable domain, with remaining parts taken from reference TRBV5-6 and TRBJ2-3, reads DAGVTQSPTHLIKTRGQQVTLRCSPKSGHDTVSWYQQALGQGPQFIFQYYEEEERQRGNFPDRFSGHQFPNYSSELNVNALLLGDSALYLCASSFGTVTDTQYFGPGTRLTVL.